This TCR beta chain is from a study of regulatory T cells in long-lasting Graves disease. Looking at the study overall: Graves' patients diagnosed newly had used antithyroid drugs under 3 months. Broader study findings: Tissue studied was limited to peripheral blood, excluding thyroid tissue.

The J segment lost 1 base and the V segment lost 6 bases, leaving 12 bases of the junction unmatched. CDR3 length: 17 residues. This clonotype was detected many times. The antigen remains undetermined. Arm-PCR of CDR3 regions and iRepertoire HTBI primers were used to build TCR beta libraries. One entry per CDR3 protein results from TCRdb running MiXCR on the multiplex PCR reads. The repertoire holds some 500,000 distinct CDR3 sequences, with about 13% as singletons. Time point denoted: newly diagnosed GD, antithyroid drugs for less than 3 months. The TCR library was prepared using RNA isolated from PBMCs. The sample also formed part of further work on T cells in Graves' hyperthyroidism and ophthalmopathy. That paper states: The HTBI set primed first-round TCR CDR3 RT-PCR.

The receptor was isolated from a man aged 30-40 years with Graves disease. V usage is TRBV12-3 or TRBV12-4 and J usage is TRBJ2-1; TRBD2 agrees at 7 bases. The material sequenced was peripheral blood mononuclear cells (PBMCs), taken at new diagnosis, from a patient treated with antithyroid drugs. As DNA, the CDR3 is TGTGCCAGCAGCCGTACTGCCGGGACTACATCCTACAATGAGCAGTTCTTC. Protein product: CASSRTAGTTSYNEQFF.